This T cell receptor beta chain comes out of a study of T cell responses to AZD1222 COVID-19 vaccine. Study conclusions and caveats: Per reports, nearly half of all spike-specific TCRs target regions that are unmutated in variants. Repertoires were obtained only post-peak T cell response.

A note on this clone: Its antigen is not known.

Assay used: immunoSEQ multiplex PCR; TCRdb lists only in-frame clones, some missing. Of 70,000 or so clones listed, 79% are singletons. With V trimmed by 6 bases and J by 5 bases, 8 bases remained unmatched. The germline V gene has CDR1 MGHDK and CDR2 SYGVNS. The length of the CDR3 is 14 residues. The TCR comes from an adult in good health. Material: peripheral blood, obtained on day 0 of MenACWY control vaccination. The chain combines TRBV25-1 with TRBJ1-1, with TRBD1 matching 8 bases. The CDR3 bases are TGTGCCAGCAGCCGGGACAGGTTGGGAACTGAAGCTTTCTTT. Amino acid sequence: CASSRDRLGTEAFF.